This T cell receptor (beta chain) was identified during a study of control samples from healthy donors and cancer patients. CDR1 and CDR2 from the germline V gene are KGHSH and LQKENI. CDR3 size: 16 residues. Between the trimmed V and J ends, which lost 2 bases and 5 bases, there was a span of 18 bases. TCRdb's table, derived via immunoSEQ multiplex PCR, lists solely in-frame clones and lacks some. The sample lists around 51,000 clones, 85% to 90% occurring once. V usage is TRBV18 and J usage is TRBJ1-2; D is unresolved. Sample: PBMCs. This clonotype was sampled from a man aged 50 or older with head and neck cancer. The CDR3 sequence: CASSPGLSPREYGYTF. The CDR3, as DNA: TGTGCCAGCTCACCAGGCCTATCCCCAAGAGAGTATGGCTACACCTTC.